This TCR beta chain comes out of a study of blood T cell repertoires in COVID-19. Study-level information: T cells, B-cell-depleted T cells, or PBMCs supplied cDNA or gDNA.

There are a few counts of this clone. Adults between about 18 and 95 years of age took part from under 25 US areas. Germline CDR1 MNHNS, CDR2 SASEGT. The CDR3 is 16 residues long. V was cut by 3 bases and J by 5 bases, with 19 bases left in between. Profiling relied on immunoSEQ multiplex PCR, and the TCRdb table lists in-frame clones only, not all of them. The sample has more than 200,000 clones, around nine tenths seen once. What was sequenced was PBMCs or T cells enriched from blood (not recorded which). This receptor was obtained from a woman aged 45-60 years who had recovered from COVID-19. The chain links TRBV6-1 to TRBJ1-2; no clear D. The CDR3 region is CASSEAGPRSLYGYTF. DNA of the CDR3: TGTGCCAGCAGTGAGGCGGGTCCAAGATCGCTGTATGGCTACACCTTC.